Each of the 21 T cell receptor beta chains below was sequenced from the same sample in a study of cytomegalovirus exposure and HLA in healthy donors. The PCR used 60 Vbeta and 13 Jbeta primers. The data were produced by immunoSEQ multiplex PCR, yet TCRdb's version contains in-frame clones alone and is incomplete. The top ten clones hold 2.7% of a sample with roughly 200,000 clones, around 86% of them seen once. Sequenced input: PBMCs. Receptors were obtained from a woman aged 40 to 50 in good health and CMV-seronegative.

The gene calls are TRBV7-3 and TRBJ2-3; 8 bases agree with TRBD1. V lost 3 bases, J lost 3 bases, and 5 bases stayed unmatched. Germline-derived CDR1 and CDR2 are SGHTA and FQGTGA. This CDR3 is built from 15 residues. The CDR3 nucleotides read TGTGCCAGCAGCTTGACAGGGGCGACGACAGATACGCAGTATTTT. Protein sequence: CASSLTGATTDTQYF.

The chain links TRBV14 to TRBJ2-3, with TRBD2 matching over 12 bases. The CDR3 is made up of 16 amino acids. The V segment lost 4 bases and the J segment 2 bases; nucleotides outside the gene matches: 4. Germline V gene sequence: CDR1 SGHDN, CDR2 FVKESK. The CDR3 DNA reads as TGTGCCAGCAGCCCACTAGCGGGAGGATTCACAGATACGCAGTATTTT. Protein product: CASSPLAGGFTDTQYF.

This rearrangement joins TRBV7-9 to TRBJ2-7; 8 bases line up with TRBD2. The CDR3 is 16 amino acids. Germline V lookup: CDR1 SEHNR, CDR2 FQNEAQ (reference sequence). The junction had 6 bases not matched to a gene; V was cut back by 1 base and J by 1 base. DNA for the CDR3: TGTGCCAGCAGCTTAGAGGAGAAGCGGGAGTCCTACGAGCAGTACTTC. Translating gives CASSLEEKRESYEQYF.

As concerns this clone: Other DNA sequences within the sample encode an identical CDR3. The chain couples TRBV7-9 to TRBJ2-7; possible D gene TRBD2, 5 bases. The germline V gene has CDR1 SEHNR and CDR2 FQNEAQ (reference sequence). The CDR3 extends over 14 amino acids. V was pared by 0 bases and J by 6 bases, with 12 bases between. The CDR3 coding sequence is TGTGCCAGCAGCTTAGCGGGAGCAGGTACCGAGCAGTACTTC. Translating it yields CASSLAGAGTEQYF.

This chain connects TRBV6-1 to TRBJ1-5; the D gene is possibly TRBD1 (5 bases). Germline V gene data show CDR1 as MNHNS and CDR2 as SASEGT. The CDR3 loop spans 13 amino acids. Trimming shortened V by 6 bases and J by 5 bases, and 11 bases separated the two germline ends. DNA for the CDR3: TGTGCCAGCAGGGGGGGTGGGGATCAGCCCCAGCATTTT. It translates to CASRGGGDQPQHF.

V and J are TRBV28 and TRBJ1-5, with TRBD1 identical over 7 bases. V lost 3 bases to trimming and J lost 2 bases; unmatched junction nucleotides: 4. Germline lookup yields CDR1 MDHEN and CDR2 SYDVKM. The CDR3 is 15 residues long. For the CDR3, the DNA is TGTGCCAGCAGTTTGACAGGGCAGGGCAATCAGCCCCAGCATTTT. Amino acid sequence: CASSLTGQGNQPQHF. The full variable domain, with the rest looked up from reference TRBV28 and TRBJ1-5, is DVKVTQSSRYLVKRTGEKVFLECVQDMDHENMFWYRQDPGLGLRLIYFSYDVKMKEKGDIPEGYSVSREKKERFSLILESASTNQTSMYLCASSLTGQGNQPQHFGDGTRLSIL.

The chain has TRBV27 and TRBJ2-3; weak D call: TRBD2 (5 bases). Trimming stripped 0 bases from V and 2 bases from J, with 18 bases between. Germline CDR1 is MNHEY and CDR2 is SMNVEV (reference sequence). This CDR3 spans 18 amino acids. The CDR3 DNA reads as TGTGCCAGCAGTTTATCTTTCGGGGAAACCGTATACACAGATACGCAGTATTTT. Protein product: CASSLSFGETVYTDTQYF.

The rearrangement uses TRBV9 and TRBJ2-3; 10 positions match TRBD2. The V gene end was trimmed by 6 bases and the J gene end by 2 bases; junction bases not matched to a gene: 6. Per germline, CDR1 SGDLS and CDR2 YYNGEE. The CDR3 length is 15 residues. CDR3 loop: CASTSGLAVTDTQYF. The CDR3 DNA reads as TGTGCCAGCACAAGCGGACTAGCGGTCACAGATACGCAGTATTTT.

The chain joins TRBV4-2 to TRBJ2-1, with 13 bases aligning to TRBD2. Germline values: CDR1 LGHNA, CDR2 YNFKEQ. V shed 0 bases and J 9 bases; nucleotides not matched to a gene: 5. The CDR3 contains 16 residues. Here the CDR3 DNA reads TGTGCCAGCAGCCAAGATGGACTAGCGGGAGAGGGTGAGCAGTTCTTC. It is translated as CASSQDGLAGEGEQFF.

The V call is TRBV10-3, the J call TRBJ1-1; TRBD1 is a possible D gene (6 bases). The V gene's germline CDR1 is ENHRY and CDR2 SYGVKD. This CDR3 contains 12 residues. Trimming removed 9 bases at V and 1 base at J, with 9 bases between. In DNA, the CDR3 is TGTGCCATAGGACAGCCGAACACTGAAGCTTTCTTT. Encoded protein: CAIGQPNTEAFF.

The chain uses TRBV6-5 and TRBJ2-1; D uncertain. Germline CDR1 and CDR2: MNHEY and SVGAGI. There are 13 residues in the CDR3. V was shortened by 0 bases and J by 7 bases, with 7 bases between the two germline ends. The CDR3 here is CASSYSNRNEQFF. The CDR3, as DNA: TGTGCCAGCAGTTACTCGAATCGGAATGAGCAGTTCTTC.

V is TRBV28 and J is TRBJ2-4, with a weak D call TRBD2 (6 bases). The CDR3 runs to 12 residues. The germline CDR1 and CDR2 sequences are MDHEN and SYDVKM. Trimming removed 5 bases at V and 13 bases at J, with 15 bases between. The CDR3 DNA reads TGTGCCAGCAGTCCCCTCGGGACTGTCCAGTACTTC. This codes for CASSPLGTVQYF.

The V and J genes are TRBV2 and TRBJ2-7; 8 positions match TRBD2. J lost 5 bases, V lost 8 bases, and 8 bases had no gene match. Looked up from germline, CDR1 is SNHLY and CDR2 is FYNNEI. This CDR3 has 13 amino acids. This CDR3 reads CASSGVAGNEQYF. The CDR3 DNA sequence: TGTGCCAGCTCCGGGGTAGCGGGAAACGAGCAGTACTTC.

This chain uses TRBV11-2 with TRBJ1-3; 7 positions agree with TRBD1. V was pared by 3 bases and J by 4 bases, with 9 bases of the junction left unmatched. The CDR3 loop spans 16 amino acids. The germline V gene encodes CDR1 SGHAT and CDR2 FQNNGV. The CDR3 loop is CASSFNIAGGGNTIYF. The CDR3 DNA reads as TGTGCCAGCAGCTTTAACATAGCAGGGGGAGGAAACACCATATATTTT.

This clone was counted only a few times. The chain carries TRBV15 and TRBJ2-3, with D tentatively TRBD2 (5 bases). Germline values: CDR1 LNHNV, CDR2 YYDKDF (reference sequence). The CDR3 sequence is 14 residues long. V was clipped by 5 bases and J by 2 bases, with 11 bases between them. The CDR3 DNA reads TGTGCCACCAGCCGAGTACTAGTCACAGATACGCAGTATTTT. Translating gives CATSRVLVTDTQYF.

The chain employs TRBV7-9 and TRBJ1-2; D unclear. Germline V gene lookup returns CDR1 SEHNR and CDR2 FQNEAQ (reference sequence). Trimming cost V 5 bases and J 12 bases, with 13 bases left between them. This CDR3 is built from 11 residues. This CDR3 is CASSLSGGNTF. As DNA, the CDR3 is TGTGCCAGCAGCCTATCGGGAGGGAACACCTTC.

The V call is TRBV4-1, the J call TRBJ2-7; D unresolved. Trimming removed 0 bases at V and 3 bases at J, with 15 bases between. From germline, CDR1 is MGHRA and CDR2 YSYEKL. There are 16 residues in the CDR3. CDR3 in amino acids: CASSQEVQAPYYEQYF. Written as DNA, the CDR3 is TGCGCCAGCAGCCAAGAGGTCCAGGCGCCATACTACGAGCAGTACTTC.

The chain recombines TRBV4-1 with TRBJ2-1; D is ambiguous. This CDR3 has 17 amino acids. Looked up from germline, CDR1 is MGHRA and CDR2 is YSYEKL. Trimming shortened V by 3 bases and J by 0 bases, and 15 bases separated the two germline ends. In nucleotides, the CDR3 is TGCGCCAGCAGCCAGACGCCAGCGCCCACCTCCTACAATGAGCAGTTCTTC. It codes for CASSQTPAPTSYNEQFF.

The CDR3 region is CASSGGLQASDTQYF. The DNA for the CDR3 is TGTGCCAGCAGTGGGGGACTCCAAGCGTCGGATACGCAGTATTTT. This chain connects TRBV2 to TRBJ2-3, with D possibly being TRBD2 (6 bases). The V end lost 4 bases, the J end lost 6 bases, and 17 bases lay between the germline ends. Germline loops: CDR1 SNHLY, CDR2 FYNNEI. CDR3 length: 15 amino acids.

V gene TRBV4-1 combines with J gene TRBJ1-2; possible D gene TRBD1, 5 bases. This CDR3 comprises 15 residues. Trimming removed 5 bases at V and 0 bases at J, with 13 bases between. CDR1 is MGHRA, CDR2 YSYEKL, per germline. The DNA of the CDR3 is TGCGCCAGCAGCGGGCGACAGAATACTAACTATGGCTACACCTTC. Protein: CASSGRQNTNYGYTF.

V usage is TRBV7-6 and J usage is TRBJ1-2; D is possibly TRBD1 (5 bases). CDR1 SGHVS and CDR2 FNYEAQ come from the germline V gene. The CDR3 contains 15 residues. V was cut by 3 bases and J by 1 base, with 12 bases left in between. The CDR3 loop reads CASSFDGRVNYGYTF. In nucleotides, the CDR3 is TGTGCCAGCAGCTTCGACGGCAGGGTTAACTATGGCTACACCTTC. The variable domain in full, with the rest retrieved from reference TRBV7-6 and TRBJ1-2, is GAGVSQSPRYKVTKRGQDVALRCDPISGHVSLYWYRQALGQGPEFLTYFNYEAQQDKSGLPNDRFSAERPEGSISTLTIQRTEQRDSAMYRCASSFDGRVNYGYTFGSGTRLTVV.